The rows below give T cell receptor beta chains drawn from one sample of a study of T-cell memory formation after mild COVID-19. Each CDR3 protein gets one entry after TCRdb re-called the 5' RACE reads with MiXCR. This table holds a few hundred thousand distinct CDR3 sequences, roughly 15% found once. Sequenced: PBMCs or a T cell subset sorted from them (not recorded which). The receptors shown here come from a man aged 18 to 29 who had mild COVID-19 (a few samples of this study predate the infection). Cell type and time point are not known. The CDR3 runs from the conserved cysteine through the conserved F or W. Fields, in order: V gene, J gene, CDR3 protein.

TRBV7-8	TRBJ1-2	CASSSVTQGFGYTF
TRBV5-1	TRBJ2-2	CASSPRTGVTPGELFF
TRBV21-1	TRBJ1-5	CASSGPGQGGQPQHF
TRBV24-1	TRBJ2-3	CATSDGPTDTQYF
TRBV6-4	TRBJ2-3	CASSERGSTDTQYF
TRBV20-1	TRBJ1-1	CSALSGGPEAFF
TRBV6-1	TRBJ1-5	CASSVMGQGFNQPQHF
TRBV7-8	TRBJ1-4	CASSLNTDEKLFF
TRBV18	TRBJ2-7	CASSPGGGPHEQYF
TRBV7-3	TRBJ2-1	CASSPALGGSSYNEQFF
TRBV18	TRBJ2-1	CASSPQLAGGGGYNEQFF
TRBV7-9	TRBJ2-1	CASTRPIHEQFF
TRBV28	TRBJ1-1	CASFPAGLNTEAFF
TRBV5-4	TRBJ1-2	CASSRDTSYGYTF
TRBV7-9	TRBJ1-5	CASRRDRNQPQHF
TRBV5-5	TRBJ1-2	CASSFESLGGYTF
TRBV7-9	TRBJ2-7	CASRTSGTIYEQYF
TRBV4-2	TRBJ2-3	CASSQAGGATDTQYF
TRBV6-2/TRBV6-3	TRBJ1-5	CASSTKNSNQPQHF
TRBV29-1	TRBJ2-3	CSALAASTDTQYF
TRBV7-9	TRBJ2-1	CASSPERGFNEQFF
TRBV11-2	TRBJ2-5	CASSLDGLGLAEQETQYF
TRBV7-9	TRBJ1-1	CASSLSGTMNTEAFF
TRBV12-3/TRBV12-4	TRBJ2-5	CASSLRSGYQETQYF
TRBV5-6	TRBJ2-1	CASSLVGDPAGNEQFF
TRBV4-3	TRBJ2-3	CASSQDGSGGGRDTQYF
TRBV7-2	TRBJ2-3	CASSSSQGGTDTQYF
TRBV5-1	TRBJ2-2	CASSSVPRLGRVGELFF